Following are 3 T cell receptor beta chains from one sample sequenced in a study of blood T cells in healthy people across ages. Primers used in a second PCR of roughly 7 to 12 cycles were a sample-barcoded 5' primer and a J-beta primer mix. TCRdb ran MiXCR on the 5' RACE reads and lists one entry per CDR3 protein. The table includes around 1.7 million distinct CDR3 sequences, about 30% detected once. The sample was blood. Receptors were obtained from a woman in her twenties or thirties in good health.

This clonotype was counted many times. The chain couples TRBV28 to TRBJ2-3, with TRBD2 identical over 14 bases. The CDR3 runs 16 residues. Germline values: CDR1 MDHEN, CDR2 SYDVKM. V was clipped by 5 bases and J by 8 bases; unmatched bases: 9. CDR3 region: CASSPRTSGRRRTQYF. For the CDR3, the DNA is TGTGCCAGCAGTCCTAGGACTAGCGGGAGGCGTCGTACGCAGTATTTT. Looking up the rest from reference TRBV28 and TRBJ2-3 gives the full variable domain: DVKVTQSSRYLVKRTGEKVFLECVQDMDHENMFWYRQDPGLGLRLIYFSYDVKMKEKGDIPEGYSVSREKKERFSLILESASTNQTSMYLCASSPRTSGRRRTQYFGPGTRLTVL.

This chain links TRBV10-3 with TRBJ1-1; 7 bases align to TRBD1. The CDR3 runs 15 residues. Germline V CDR1 and CDR2: ENHRY, SYGVKD. V trimming: 0 bases; J trimming: 2 bases; junction bases outside the gene matches: 3. The CDR3 DNA is TGTGCCATCAGTGAGTCGACAGGGAGTAACACTGAAGCTTTCTTT. This encodes CAISESTGSNTEAFF.

This clonotype was observed a handful of times. This chain links TRBV27 with TRBJ2-2; D tentatively fits TRBD1 or TRBD2 (7 bases each). Germline V gene data show CDR1 as MNHEY and CDR2 as SMNVEV (reference sequence). This CDR3 spans 14 amino acids. V was shortened by 6 bases and J by 6 bases, with 14 bases between the two germline ends. The DNA of the CDR3 is TGTGCCAGCAGCCCAGGGGGGGGTTCCGGGGAGCTGTTTTTT. Translating it yields CASSPGGGSGELFF.